The T cell receptor (beta chain) described here comes from a study of Ad26.COV2.S vaccination and SARS-CoV-2 variants. A note on this clone: Its target is unknown.

Broader study findings: Once vaccination had occurred, spike-specific CD8+ and CD4+ T cell responses reportedly showed substantial breadth.

The V end lost 0 bases, the J end lost 6 bases, and 9 bases lay between the germline ends. Germline V lookup: CDR1 LGHDT, CDR2 YNNKEL (reference sequence). The CDR3 totals 13 residues. Sequenced by immunoSEQ multiplex PCR; TCRdb stores in-frame clones only, minus some. The sample contains under 150,000 clones, about nine tenths of which appear only once. The receptor comes from a human donor who had recovered from COVID-19. Source: peripheral blood, taken after recovery from COVID-19. The chain couples TRBV3-1 (or the pseudogene TRBV3-2) to TRBJ2-7; TRBD1 is a possible D gene (5 bases). CDR3 coding DNA: TGTGCCAGCAGCCAAGACAGGGCGACCGAGCAGTACTTC. As protein: CASSQDRATEQYF.